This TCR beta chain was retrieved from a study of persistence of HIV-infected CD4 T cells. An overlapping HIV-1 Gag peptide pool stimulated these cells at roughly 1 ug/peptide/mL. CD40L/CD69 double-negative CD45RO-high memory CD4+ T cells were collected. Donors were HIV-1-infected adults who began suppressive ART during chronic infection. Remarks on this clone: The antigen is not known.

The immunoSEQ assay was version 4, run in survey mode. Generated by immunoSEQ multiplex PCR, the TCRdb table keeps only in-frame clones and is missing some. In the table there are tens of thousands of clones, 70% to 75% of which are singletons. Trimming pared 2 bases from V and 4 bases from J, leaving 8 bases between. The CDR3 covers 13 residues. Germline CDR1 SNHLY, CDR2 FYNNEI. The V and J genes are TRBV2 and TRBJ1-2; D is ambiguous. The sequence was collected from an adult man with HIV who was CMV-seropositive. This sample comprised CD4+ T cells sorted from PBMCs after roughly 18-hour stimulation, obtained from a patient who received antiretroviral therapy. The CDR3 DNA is TGTGCCAGCAGTGAAAGGGTCGGCTATGGCTACACCTTC. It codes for CASSERVGYGYTF.